This T cell receptor beta chain was documented in a study of immune cell composition in non-small cell lung cancer. On this clone itself: As yet, its antigen is unknown.

Notes on the study in general: Squamous carcinomas (approximately 80%) more often had tumour-associated clones >0.5% than adenocarcinomas (roughly 35%). Adenocarcinomas with higher top tumour-associated clone frequency had more reactive TILs. It was not proven that tumour-reactive clones equal dominant tumour-associated clones.

Using immunoSEQ multiplex PCR, the repertoire was profiled, and TCRdb retains in-frame clones only, with some absent. The repertoire holds roughly 4,000 clones, with 70% to 85% as singletons. Template was genomic DNA from frozen, unsorted single-cell suspensions. This clonotype was sampled from a human donor with non-small cell lung cancer. Sequencing was performed on lung tumor tissue.

CDR3 in amino acids: CASSKETTRGSPYSGANVLTF. For the CDR3, the DNA is TGTGCCAGCAGCAAAGAAACTACGCGGGGTTCTCCCTACTCTGGGGCCAACGTCCTGACTTTC. V is TRBV21-1 and J is TRBJ2-6; the table names TRBD2, a call not compared with the DNA. TRBV21-1 counts as a pseudogene. CDR3 length: 21 residues.